This is a list of T cell receptor beta chains from one sample in a study of cytomegalovirus exposure and HLA in healthy donors. Here immunoSEQ multiplex PCR was the method, and the copy in TCRdb shows in-frame clones only, minus some. The sample records 85,000 to 130,000 clones, around 85% being singletons. The sample consisted of PBMCs. The receptors shown here come from a man in his fifties or sixties in good health and CMV-seronegative. The CDR3 runs from the conserved cysteine through the conserved F or W. The order of the fields is CDR3 DNA, CDR3 protein, D gene, clone size, V gene, J gene. D genes are given only for firm matches. Size is omitted from some rows. Given values are once, few, many or a class for expanded clones.

CDR3nt: TGCGCCAGCAGCCAAGGGACAGGGGAAGGCGGCACTGAAGCTTTCTTT
CDR3aa: CASSQGTGEGGTEAFF
d_gene: TRBD1
abundance: .
v_gene: TRBV4-1
j_gene: TRBJ1-1

CDR3nt: TGTGCCAGCACTCTCGGGACAGGGGGCAATCAGCCCCAGCATTTT
CDR3aa: CASTLGTGGNQPQHF
d_gene: TRBD1
abundance: .
v_gene: TRBV2
j_gene: TRBJ1-5

CDR3nt: TGCGCCAGCAGCCGGGACAGGTGGGGATATAATTCACCCCTCCACTTT
CDR3aa: CASSRDRWGYNSPLHF
d_gene: TRBD1
abundance: .
v_gene: TRBV4-3
j_gene: TRBJ1-6

CDR3nt: TGTGCCAGCAGCGGACAGGGTTCTGGCGCAGATACGCAGTATTTT
CDR3aa: CASSGQGSGADTQYF
d_gene: TRBD1
abundance: .
v_gene: TRBV6-5
j_gene: TRBJ2-3

CDR3nt: TGTGCCCTATCTTACAATGAGCAGTTCTTC
CDR3aa: CALSYNEQFF
d_gene: .
abundance: .
v_gene: TRBV30
j_gene: TRBJ2-1

CDR3nt: TGTGCCAGCAGCTCCTTGGGGGACATGAAGCCCCAGCATTTT
CDR3aa: CASSSLGDMKPQHF
d_gene: .
abundance: .
v_gene: TRBV5-6
j_gene: TRBJ1-5

CDR3nt: TGTGCCAGCAGCCGCCGTGGCGTCAATCAGGGCCGAAACACTGAAGCTTTCTTT
CDR3aa: CASSRRGVNQGRNTEAFF
d_gene: .
abundance: few
v_gene: TRBV7-9
j_gene: TRBJ1-1

CDR3nt: TGTGCCAGCAGTGAGACAGGCTATGGCTACACCTTC
CDR3aa: CASSETGYGYTF
d_gene: .
abundance: .
v_gene: TRBV2
j_gene: TRBJ1-2

CDR3nt: TGTGCCAGCAGTGAGACAGGGGTGAGGACCGGGGAGCTGTTTTTT
CDR3aa: CASSETGVRTGELFF
d_gene: TRBD1
abundance: .
v_gene: TRBV28
j_gene: TRBJ2-2

CDR3nt: TGTGCCTGGAGTGTTTCGGTCGTGGGGGCCTATGGCTACACCTTC
CDR3aa: CAWSVSVVGAYGYTF
d_gene: .
abundance: .
v_gene: TRBV30
j_gene: TRBJ1-2

CDR3nt: TGCAGCGTTGAAAACGCCGCCCCGGGGAATGAGCAGTTCTTC
CDR3aa: CSVENAAPGNEQFF
d_gene: .
abundance: .
v_gene: TRBV29-1
j_gene: TRBJ2-1

CDR3nt: TGTGCCAGCAGCCATCGACAGGGAGATAACACCATATATTTT
CDR3aa: CASSHRQGDNTIYF
d_gene: TRBD1
abundance: .
v_gene: TRBV5-4
j_gene: TRBJ1-3

CDR3nt: TGTGCCAGTAGTATATCCCGGGACAGGGGACCTGAAGCTTTCTTT
CDR3aa: CASSISRDRGPEAFF
d_gene: TRBD1
abundance: .
v_gene: TRBV19
j_gene: TRBJ1-1

CDR3nt: TGTGCCATCAGTGAGTCTTTGCGAGTGGCTGAAGCTTTCTTT
CDR3aa: CAISESLRVAEAFF
d_gene: .
abundance: .
v_gene: TRBV10-3
j_gene: TRBJ1-1

CDR3nt: TGTGCCAGCAGCCGTGGGACAGACGCGAACACCGGGGAGCTGTTTTTT
CDR3aa: CASSRGTDANTGELFF
d_gene: TRBD1
abundance: .
v_gene: TRBV7-3
j_gene: TRBJ2-2

CDR3nt: TGTGCCAGCAGTCGCCGGACAGGGGGCACAGATACGCAGTATTTT
CDR3aa: CASSRRTGGTDTQYF
d_gene: TRBD1
abundance: .
v_gene: TRBV6-6
j_gene: TRBJ2-3

CDR3nt: TGTGCCAGCAGCTCAGGGACAGGGGGCAGGAGCAATCAGCCCCAGCATTTT
CDR3aa: CASSSGTGGRSNQPQHF
d_gene: TRBD1
abundance: .
v_gene: TRBV5-8
j_gene: TRBJ1-5

CDR3nt: TGCGCCAGCAGTTATAGCGGGGCATCCCAAGAGACCCAGTACTTC
CDR3aa: CASSYSGASQETQYF
d_gene: TRBD2
abundance: .
v_gene: TRBV10-2
j_gene: TRBJ2-5

CDR3nt: TGTGCCAGCAGCTCTGGACAGGGAAAGCAGTTCTTC
CDR3aa: CASSSGQGKQFF
d_gene: TRBD1
abundance: .
v_gene: TRBV7-2
j_gene: TRBJ2-1

CDR3nt: TGTGCCAGCAGTTACGGTGTCGCAGGGTCTGAAGCTTTCTTT
CDR3aa: CASSYGVAGSEAFF
d_gene: .
abundance: .
v_gene: TRBV6-6
j_gene: TRBJ1-1

CDR3nt: TGTGCCAGCAGTGGCCGACAGGGTAACACCGGGGAGCTGTTTTTT
CDR3aa: CASSGRQGNTGELFF
d_gene: TRBD1
abundance: few
v_gene: TRBV25-1
j_gene: TRBJ2-2

CDR3nt: TGTGCCAGTAGTATCTACACCGGGGAGCTGTTTTTT
CDR3aa: CASSIYTGELFF
d_gene: .
abundance: .
v_gene: TRBV19
j_gene: TRBJ2-2

CDR3nt: TGTGCCAGCAGCTTCGGGGGGTCCACAGATACGCAGTATTTT
CDR3aa: CASSFGGSTDTQYF
d_gene: TRBD2
abundance: .
v_gene: TRBV7-9
j_gene: TRBJ2-3

CDR3nt: TGTGCCAGCAGCTTACGACCAGGGGTTGAGCAGTTCTTC
CDR3aa: CASSLRPGVEQFF
d_gene: .
abundance: .
v_gene: TRBV7-2
j_gene: TRBJ2-1

CDR3nt: TGTGCCAGCAGTTTATCCAGGGTAAACACCGGGGAGCTGTTTTTT
CDR3aa: CASSLSRVNTGELFF
d_gene: .
abundance: .
v_gene: TRBV27
j_gene: TRBJ2-2

CDR3nt: TGCGCCAGCAGCTTGGAGGCGGCGAACTATGGCTACACCTTC
CDR3aa: CASSLEAANYGYTF
d_gene: .
abundance: .
v_gene: TRBV5-1
j_gene: TRBJ1-2

CDR3nt: TGTGCCAGCAGCTCAAGTCCGGTCTTCCCGGGGGAGACCCAGTACTTC
CDR3aa: CASSSSPVFPGETQYF
d_gene: .
abundance: .
v_gene: TRBV7-9
j_gene: TRBJ2-5

CDR3nt: TGTGCCAGCAGTTTGGGGCCCACGGACACTGAAGCTTTCTTT
CDR3aa: CASSLGPTDTEAFF
d_gene: .
abundance: .
v_gene: TRBV28
j_gene: TRBJ1-1

CDR3nt: TGTGCCAGCTCACCCCAAGGCGGCGGGAATGAGCAGTTCTTC
CDR3aa: CASSPQGGGNEQFF
d_gene: .
abundance: .
v_gene: TRBV18
j_gene: TRBJ2-1

CDR3nt: TGCGCCAGCAGCTTAAGTTCAGGGGAAGAGACCCAGTACTTC
CDR3aa: CASSLSSGEETQYF
d_gene: .
abundance: .
v_gene: TRBV5-1
j_gene: TRBJ2-5